Reported below is one TCR beta chain. Its antigen remains unknown. The data derive from a study of brain T cells in children with intractable seizures. Regarding the study as a whole: Viral specificity was inferred only from CDR3 similarity; HCMV serostatus was unknown.

Surgery cases with the highest brain T cell transcript signatures were chosen for sequencing. Before surgery, patients took at least one anti-epileptic drug. Repertoires were generated with immunoSEQ multiplex PCR, while TCRdb's copy carries only in-frame clones and drops some. Seen here are fewer than 150,000 clones, around 94% observed once, and the top ten hold about 4%. With V trimmed by 5 bases and J by 0 bases, 19 bases remained unmatched. CDR1 SEHNR and CDR2 FQNEAQ come from the germline V gene (reference sequence). The CDR3 is made up of 21 amino acids. Specimen: peripheral blood, collected at surgery. This TCR was sampled from a boy younger than two with hemimegalencephaly and intractable seizures. The rearrangement links TRBV7-9 to TRBJ2-3; 11 positions match TRBD2. CDR3 sequence (DNA): TGTGCCAGCAGCACAACGACTAGCGGGGTTACTCAGCCGTCCAGCACAGATACGCAGTATTTT. This sequence encodes CASSTTTSGVTQPSSTDTQYF. The full variable domain, in which reference TRBV7-9 and TRBJ2-3 provide the parts outside the CDR3, is DTGVSQNPRHKITKRGQNVTFRCDPISEHNRLYWYRQTLGQGPEFLTYFQNEAQLEKSRLLSDRFSAERPKGSFSTLEIQRTEQGDSAMYLCASSTTTSGVTQPSSTDTQYFGPGTRLTVL.